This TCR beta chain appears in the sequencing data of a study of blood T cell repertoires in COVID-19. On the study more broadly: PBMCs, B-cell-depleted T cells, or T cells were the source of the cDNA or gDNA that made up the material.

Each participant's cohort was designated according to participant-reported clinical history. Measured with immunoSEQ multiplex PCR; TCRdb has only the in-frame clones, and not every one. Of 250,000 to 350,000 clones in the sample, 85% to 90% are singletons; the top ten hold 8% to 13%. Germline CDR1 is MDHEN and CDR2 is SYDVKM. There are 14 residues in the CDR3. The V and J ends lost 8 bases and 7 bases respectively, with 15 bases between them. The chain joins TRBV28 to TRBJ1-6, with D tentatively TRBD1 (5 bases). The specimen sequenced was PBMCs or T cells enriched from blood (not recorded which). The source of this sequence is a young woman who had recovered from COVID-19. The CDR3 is CASLWGSVNSPLHF. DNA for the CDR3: TGTGCCAGCCTGTGGGGCAGTGTAAATTCACCCCTCCACTTT.